These 6 T cell receptor beta chains share one sample of origin, sequenced in a study of T cell responses to AZD1222 COVID-19 vaccine. TCRdb's table, derived via immunoSEQ multiplex PCR, lists solely in-frame clones and lacks some. Of 100,000 to 150,000 clones listed, roughly 86% were seen once; the top ten hold more than 10%. Sequences were derived from peripheral blood, sampled on day 0 of AZD1222 vaccination. Source of these receptors: an adult in good health.

The gene calls are TRBV6-2 or TRBV6-3 and TRBJ2-2, with 7 bases matching TRBD1. The length of the CDR3 is 15 residues. Trimming at V came to 0 bases and at J to 4 bases, leaving 2 bases not matched to a gene. Germline CDR1 MNHEY, CDR2 SVGEGT. The CDR3: CASSYSTGATGELFF. In DNA form, the CDR3 reads TGTGCCAGCAGTTACTCAACAGGGGCCACCGGGGAGCTGTTTTTT.

The rearrangement links TRBV7-9 to TRBJ2-3; possibly TRBD2 for D (5 bases). Germline assignment: CDR1 SEHNR and CDR2 FQNEAQ (reference sequence). The V end was cut by 1 base, the J end by 0 bases, with 8 bases between. The CDR3 runs 15 residues. CDR3 sequence reads: CASSLVGRSTDTQYF. The CDR3 DNA reads TGTGCCAGCAGCTTAGTAGGGAGAAGCACAGATACGCAGTATTTT.

The chain couples TRBV30 to TRBJ2-3; D is perhaps TRBD1 (5 bases). The CDR3 totals 14 residues. V lost 4 bases and J lost 0, with 11 bases in between. Germline CDR1 GTSNPN, CDR2 SVGIG (reference sequence). Written as DNA, the CDR3 is TGTGCCTGGACATTAGGGGTTAGCACAGATACGCAGTATTTT. Translation gives CAWTLGVSTDTQYF. The full variable domain, its missing parts supplied by reference TRBV30 and TRBJ2-3, is SQTIHQWPATLVQPVGSPLSLECTVEGTSNPNLYWYRQAAGRGLQLLFYSVGIGQISSEVPQNLSASRPQDRQFILSSKKLLLSDSGFYLCAWTLGVSTDTQYFGPGTRLTVL.

V is TRBV6-5 and J is TRBJ2-3, with D tentatively TRBD2 (6 bases). Trimming removed 5 bases from V and 6 bases from J, with 15 bases in between. In germline, CDR1 is MNHEY, CDR2 SVGAGI. This CDR3 spans 14 amino acids. The CDR3 loop is CASSPLLASDTQYF. DNA for the CDR3: TGTGCCAGCAGTCCGCTACTAGCATCGGATACGCAGTATTTT.

V is TRBV24-1 and J is TRBJ2-1; no reliable D call. The germline CDR1 and CDR2 sequences are KGHDR and SFDVKD. The CDR3 spans 14 residues. Deletions cut 9 bases from V and 7 bases from J, with 18 bases between. This CDR3 reads CATADRVWKNEQFF. CDR3 coding DNA: TGTGCCACCGCCGACCGGGTTTGGAAGAATGAGCAGTTCTTC.

V and J are TRBV11-2 and TRBJ2-7, with TRBD1 matching 7 bases. Germline loops: CDR1 SGHAT, CDR2 FQNNGV. The CDR3 extends over 14 amino acids. J gave up 5 bases and V 5 bases, and 9 bases lay outside the gene matches. CDR3 DNA: TGTGCCAGCAGCCGATCACAGGGGTACCACGAGCAGTACTTC. This codes for CASSRSQGYHEQYF.